What follows are 21 T cell receptor beta chains derived from one specimen sequenced in a study of neurological immune-mediated disorders. One entry per CDR3 protein, called by TCRdb with MiXCR from the 5' RACE reads. The sample lists some 56,000 distinct CDR3 sequences; more than 3.5% were seen once. The sequenced sample was PBMCs. These receptors originate from a man aged 60 to 69 with multiple sclerosis.

This clonotype was picked up a small number of times. The chain combines TRBV20-1 with TRBJ2-3, with a possible D match to TRBD2 (5 bases). CDR3 length: 14 amino acids. V was trimmed by 5 bases and J by 3 bases, leaving 15 bases between them. The germline gives CDR1 DFQATT, CDR2 SNEGSKA (reference sequence). CDR3 region: CSAGRESRTDTQYF. The CDR3 coding sequence is TGCAGTGCTGGTCGGGAATCCAGGACAGATACGCAGTATTTT.

This clonotype was recorded many times. The V call is TRBV5-1, the J call TRBJ2-7; 8 bases map to TRBD1. CDR1 and CDR2 from the germline V gene are SGHRS and YFSETQ. Unmatched junction bases numbered 4, after V lost 0 bases and J lost 2 bases. The CDR3 sequence is 15 residues long. CDR3: CASSLGDRITYEQYF. CDR3 in DNA: TGCGCCAGCAGCTTGGGGGACAGGATCACCTACGAGCAGTACTTC.

This clonotype was recorded at least ten times. This chain uses TRBV6-2 or TRBV6-3 with TRBJ1-1; D call uncertain. Germline CDR1 is MNHEY and CDR2 is SVGEGT. The CDR3 is 12 residues long. V was clipped by 4 bases and J by 0 bases, with 3 bases between them. The CDR3 DNA follows: TGTGCCAGCAGTTCGGTGAACACTGAAGCTTTCTTT. Encoded protein: CASSSVNTEAFF.

This clonotype has at least ten counts. The DNA of the CDR3 is TGTGCCATCAGTGGGGAAACCTATGGCTACACCTTC. This sequence encodes CAISGETYGYTF. The V and J genes are TRBV10-3 and TRBJ1-2; D uncertain. The CDR3 is made up of 12 amino acids. Germline assignment: CDR1 ENHRY and CDR2 SYGVKD. V was clipped by 4 bases and J by 4 bases, with 7 bases between them.

J is TRBJ1-6 and V is TRBV7-9; no reliable D call. The germline gives CDR1 SEHNR, CDR2 FQNEAQ (reference sequence). V lost 1 base and J 10 bases, leaving 14 bases between the germline ends. The CDR3 has 15 residues. The CDR3 region is CASSLDLGLKSPLHF. The CDR3 DNA sequence: TGTGCCAGCAGCTTAGATCTGGGTTTAAAATCACCCCTCCACTTT.

This clonotype was recorded at least ten times. The CDR3 loop is CASSRQKGTDTQYF. The CDR3 bases are TGCGCCAGCAGCCGCCAGAAAGGGACAGATACGCAGTATTTT. This chain uses TRBV5-1 with TRBJ2-3; no clear D. The CDR3 has 14 residues. The germline V gene has CDR1 SGHRS and CDR2 YFSETQ. Trimming pared 4 bases from V and 3 bases from J, leaving 12 bases between. Supplemented by reference TRBV5-1 and TRBJ2-3, the full variable domain reads KAGVTQTPRYLIKTRGQQVTLSCSPISGHRSVSWYQQTPGQGLQFLFEYFSETQRNKGNFPGRFSGRQFSNSRSEMNVSTLELGDSALYLCASSRQKGTDTQYFGPGTRLTVL.

Ten or more counts support this clonotype. The chain joins TRBV20-1 to TRBJ2-7; 7 nucleotides line up with TRBD2. This CDR3 region has 14 residues. Germline-derived CDR1 and CDR2 are DFQATT and SNEGSKA (reference sequence). After removal of 5 bases from V and 7 bases from J, the junction contained 14 bases not matched to a gene. This CDR3 reads CSALHNGGGWEQYF. CDR3 bases: TGCAGTGCTCTTCACAATGGGGGGGGTTGGGAGCAGTACTTC.

This clonotype appeared many times. The V call is TRBV7-2, the J call TRBJ2-7; D ambiguous. The CDR3 sequence is 13 residues long. The V end was cut by 1 base, the J end by 7 bases, with 11 bases between. Germline loops: CDR1 SGHTA, CDR2 FQGNSA. The CDR3 DNA reads TGTGCCAGCAGCTTAGGGCTCAGGCGGGAGCAGTACTTC. It is translated as CASSLGLRREQYF.

This clonotype has a count of ten or more. V is TRBV5-1 and J is TRBJ1-1; D uncertain. The CDR3 contains 12 residues. Trimming stripped 4 bases from V and 9 bases from J, with 13 bases between. Germline V gene data show CDR1 as SGHRS and CDR2 as YFSETQ. The CDR3 is CASSPPGTKAFF. The CDR3 nucleotides read TGCGCCAGCAGCCCCCCGGGAACTAAAGCTTTCTTT.

Ten or more counts support this clonotype. The rearrangement joins TRBV6-1 to TRBJ2-6; D is possibly TRBD2 (6 bases). The CDR3 covers 15 residues. The V end lost 7 bases, the J end lost 0 bases, and 10 bases lay between the germline ends. Germline loops: CDR1 MNHNS, CDR2 SASEGT. CDR3 coding DNA: TGTGCCAGCATGGGGGGAATCTCTGGGGCCAACGTCCTGACTTTC. Its protein is CASMGGISGANVLTF.

Many counts were recorded for this clonotype. V usage is TRBV5-1 and J usage is TRBJ1-1; unclear D gene. The CDR3 is 16 amino acids. V lost 0 bases to trimming and J lost 4 bases, with 16 bases between them. Per the germline V gene, CDR1 is SGHRS and CDR2 is YFSETQ. CDR3 sequence (DNA): TGCGCCAGCAGCTTGGAGGAGCTAGGGATCGGCACTGAAGCTTTCTTT. Its translation: CASSLEELGIGTEAFF.

This clonotype was seen repeatedly, ten times or more. This chain uses TRBV5-6 with TRBJ1-5, with D tentatively TRBD1 (5 bases). Trimming cost V 4 bases and J 4 bases, with 15 bases left between them. Germline V lookup: CDR1 SGHDT, CDR2 YYEEEE. The CDR3 loop spans 15 amino acids. The CDR3 here is CASSPYGSGNQPQHF. CDR3 sequence (DNA): TGTGCCAGCAGCCCCTACGGTTCAGGGAATCAGCCCCAGCATTTT.

This clonotype occurred many times. This rearrangement joins TRBV5-6 to TRBJ2-5; D assignment may be TRBD1 or TRBD2 (5 bases each). The germline V gene encodes CDR1 SGHDT and CDR2 YYEEEE. This CDR3 spans 16 amino acids. Between the trimmed V and J ends, which lost 0 bases and 3 bases, there was a span of 15 bases. In DNA form, the CDR3 reads TGTGCCAGCAGCTTGGGATACTCGGGGCCTAAAGAGACCCAGTACTTC. The encoded protein is CASSLGYSGPKETQYF. The variable domain in full, with the rest retrieved from reference TRBV5-6 and TRBJ2-5, is DAGVTQSPTHLIKTRGQQVTLRCSPKSGHDTVSWYQQALGQGPQFIFQYYEEEERQRGNFPDRFSGHQFPNYSSELNVNALLLGDSALYLCASSLGYSGPKETQYFGPGTRLLVL.

This clonotype occurred a few times. It may be a read error: a sequence one base away is much more abundant. This chain joins TRBV7-9 and TRBJ1-2; D unresolved. Germline V CDR1 and CDR2: SEHNR, FQNEAQ (reference sequence). This CDR3 comprises 12 residues. V lost 11 bases and J 8 bases, leaving 18 bases between the germline ends. This CDR3 is CAYEEADMGYTF. In DNA, the CDR3 is TGTGCCTACGAGGAGGCTGATATGGGCTACACCTTC.

The table lists this clonotype with many counts. This rearrangement joins TRBV29-1 to TRBJ1-1, with 7 positions matching TRBD1. The CDR3 has 13 residues. With V trimmed by 7 bases and J by 2 bases, 7 bases remained unmatched. The germline gives CDR1 SQVTM, CDR2 ANQGSEA. The CDR3 loop reads CSGSTGTNTEAFF. The DNA for the CDR3 is TGCAGCGGCTCGACAGGGACAAACACTGAAGCTTTCTTT.

This clonotype appeared many times. The genes are TRBV29-1 and TRBJ2-5; TRBD2 might be the D (5 bases). CDR1 SQVTM and CDR2 ANQGSEA come from the germline V gene. The germline V and J ends were trimmed by 3 bases and 7 bases, with 15 bases remaining between them. The CDR3 contains 13 residues. The CDR3 spells CSVDAARDGTQYF. In nucleotides, the CDR3 is TGCAGCGTTGATGCAGCTCGGGATGGGACCCAGTACTTC.

This clonotype was detected many times. This chain joins TRBV28 and TRBJ2-7, with TRBD2 identical over 7 bases. The germline V gene encodes CDR1 MDHEN and CDR2 SYDVKM. This CDR3 is 17 amino acids long. With V trimmed by 2 bases and J by 5 bases, 15 bases remained unmatched. CDR3 amino acids: CASSLLDPRELSDEQYF. CDR3 DNA sequence: TGTGCCAGCAGTTTACTCGATCCGCGGGAGCTGTCGGACGAGCAGTACTTC. Supplemented by reference TRBV28 and TRBJ2-7, the full variable domain reads DVKVTQSSRYLVKRTGEKVFLECVQDMDHENMFWYRQDPGLGLRLIYFSYDVKMKEKGDIPEGYSVSREKKERFSLILESASTNQTSMYLCASSLLDPRELSDEQYFGPGTRLTVT.

This clonotype was counted ten times or more. CDR3 loop: CSARRQGGQPQHF. The CDR3 DNA follows: TGCAGTGCTAGAAGACAGGGGGGTCAGCCCCAGCATTTT. This rearrangement joins TRBV20-1 to TRBJ1-5, with 9 bases identical to TRBD1. J lost 6 bases, V lost 2 bases, and 2 bases had no gene match. The germline V gene encodes CDR1 DFQATT and CDR2 SNEGSKA (reference sequence). CDR3 size: 13 residues.

This clonotype occurred many times. This chain uses TRBV20-1 with TRBJ1-1; D gene unclear. Germline CDR1 reads DFQATT; CDR2 reads SNEGSKA (reference sequence). This CDR3 is built from 12 residues. V was trimmed by 6 bases and J by 0 bases, leaving 8 bases between them. The CDR3 sequence is CSAETMNTEAFF. The CDR3 nucleotides are TGCAGTGCCGAAACGATGAACACTGAAGCTTTCTTT.

Ten or more counts support this clonotype. The genes are TRBV20-1 and TRBJ2-7, with TRBD2 matching over 8 bases. J gave up 1 base and V 5 bases, and 13 bases lay outside the gene matches. This CDR3 comprises 16 residues. The germline CDR1 and CDR2 sequences are DFQATT and SNEGSKA (reference sequence). CDR3 residues: CSAPRVPAGVSYEQYF. The CDR3 nucleotides are TGCAGTGCTCCCCGCGTTCCAGCGGGAGTATCCTACGAGCAGTACTTC.

The sample holds many counts of this clonotype. V is TRBV7-2 and J is TRBJ1-1, with D possibly being TRBD1 (5 bases). The CDR3 extends over 15 amino acids. CDR1 and CDR2 from the germline V gene are SGHTA and FQGNSA. Between the trimmed V and J ends, which lost 6 bases and 1 base, there was a span of 15 bases. The CDR3 DNA is TGTGCCAGCAGACGGGGGGGATCGAGGAACACTGAAGCTTTCTTT. Encoded protein: CASRRGGSRNTEAFF.